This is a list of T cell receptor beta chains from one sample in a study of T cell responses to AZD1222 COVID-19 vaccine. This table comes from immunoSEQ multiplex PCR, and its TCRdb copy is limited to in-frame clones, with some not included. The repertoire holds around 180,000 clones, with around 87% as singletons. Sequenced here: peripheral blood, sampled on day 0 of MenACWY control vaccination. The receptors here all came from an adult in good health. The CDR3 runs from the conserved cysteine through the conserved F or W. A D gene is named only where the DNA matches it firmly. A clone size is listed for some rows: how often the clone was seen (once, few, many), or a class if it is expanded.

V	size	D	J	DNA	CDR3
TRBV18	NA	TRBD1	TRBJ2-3	TGTGCCAGCTCACCCCGGGACAGGGGATTAGAAGATACGCAGTATTTT	CASSPRDRGLEDTQYF
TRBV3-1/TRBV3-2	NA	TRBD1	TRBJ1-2	TGTGCCAGCAGCCAACGGTGGGGACAGCCTTCTAACTATGGCTACACCTTC	CASSQRWGQPSNYGYTF
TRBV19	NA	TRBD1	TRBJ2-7	TGTGCCAGTAGTACCCGGGACAGCCGGTCCTACGAGCAGTACTTC	CASSTRDSRSYEQYF
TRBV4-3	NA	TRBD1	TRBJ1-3	TGCGCCAGCAGCCAAACACCGGGACAGGGGACTGGAAACACCATATATTTT	CASSQTPGQGTGNTIYF
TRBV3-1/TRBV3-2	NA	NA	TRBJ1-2	TGTGCCAGCAGCCTCCTGGGGTTCTATGGCTACACCTTC	CASSLLGFYGYTF
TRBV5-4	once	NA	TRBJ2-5	TGTGCCAGCAGCTCCGGGCGGTCACGTCAAGAGACCCAGTACTTC	CASSSGRSRQETQYF
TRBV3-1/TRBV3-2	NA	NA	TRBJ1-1	TGTGCCAGCAGCCAAGAGAGAATGAACACTGAAGCTTTCTTT	CASSQERMNTEAFF
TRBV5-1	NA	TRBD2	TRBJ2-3	TGCGCCAGCAGCACCAGACTAGCGGGGAGCACAGATACGCAGTATTTT	CASSTRLAGSTDTQYF
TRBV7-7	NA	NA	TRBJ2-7	TGTGCTAGCAGCCCTGCTGGGCCAGGGGAGCGCGAGCAGTACTTC	CASSPAGPGEREQYF
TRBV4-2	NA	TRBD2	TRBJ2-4	TGTGCCAGCAGCCAAGAATCACGGACTAGCGGGCCATTAGCCAAAAACATTCAGTACTTC	CASSQESRTSGPLAKNIQYF
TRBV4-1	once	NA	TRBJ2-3	TGCGCCAGCAGTCCGGGACAAGGTCGCACAGATACGCAGTATTTT	CASSPGQGRTDTQYF
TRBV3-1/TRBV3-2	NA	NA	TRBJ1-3	TGTGCCAGCAGCCCATTCCAGGGACCCGGAAACACCATATATTTT	CASSPFQGPGNTIYF
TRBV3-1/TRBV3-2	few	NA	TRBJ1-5	TGTGCCAGCAGTCCGACAGTAAATCCTAATCAGCCCCAGCATTTT	CASSPTVNPNQPQHF
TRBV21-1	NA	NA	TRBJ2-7	TGTGCCAGCAGCACCGCGGGACTTGCCTACGAGCAGTACTTC	CASSTAGLAYEQYF
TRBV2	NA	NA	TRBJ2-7	TGTGCCAGCAGTGGGTTTGCGCAAGTCTCCTACGAGCAGTACTTC	CASSGFAQVSYEQYF
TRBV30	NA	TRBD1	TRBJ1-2	TGTGCCTGGTCGGGACAGGGCAAGTATGGCTACACCTTC	CAWSGQGKYGYTF
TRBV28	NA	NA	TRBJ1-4	TGTGCCAGCAGCCAGAGACAGGCAACTAATGAAAAACTGTTTTTT	CASSQRQATNEKLFF
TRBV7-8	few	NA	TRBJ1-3	TGTGCCAGCAGCTTCAGGAGGGACATGAGCTCTGGAAACACCATATATTTT	CASSFRRDMSSGNTIYF
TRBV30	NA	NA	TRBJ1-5	TGTGCCTGGAGTGTGGGCAGCAATCAGCCCCAGCATTTT	CAWSVGSNQPQHF
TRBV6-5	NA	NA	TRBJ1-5	TGTGCCAGCAGTTACAGGAGCAATCAGCCCCAGCATTTT	CASSYRSNQPQHF
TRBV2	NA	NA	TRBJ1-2	TGTGCCAGCATAGTGGGCGCTGGGGACTATGGCTACACCTTC	CASIVGAGDYGYTF
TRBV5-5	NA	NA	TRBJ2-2	TGCGGGACCGGGGAGCTGTTTTTT	CGTGELFF
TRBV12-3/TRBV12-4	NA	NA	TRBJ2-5	TGTGCCAGCAGTCAAGGGGCCGGGGCCCAGTACTTC	CASSQGAGAQYF
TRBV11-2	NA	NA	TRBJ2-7	TGTGCCAGCAGCTTCGGTCCAGGTTACGAGCAGTACTTC	CASSFGPGYEQYF
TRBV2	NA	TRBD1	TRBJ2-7	TGTGCCATCACGGGGACAGACTCCTACGAGCAGTACTTC	CAITGTDSYEQYF
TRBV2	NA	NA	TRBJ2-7	TGTGCCAGCATGGGTCCGGGGGAGCAGTACTTC	CASMGPGEQYF
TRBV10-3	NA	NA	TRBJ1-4	TGTGCCATCAGTGGCGAGAGGAGTGAAAAACTGTTTTTT	CAISGERSEKLFF